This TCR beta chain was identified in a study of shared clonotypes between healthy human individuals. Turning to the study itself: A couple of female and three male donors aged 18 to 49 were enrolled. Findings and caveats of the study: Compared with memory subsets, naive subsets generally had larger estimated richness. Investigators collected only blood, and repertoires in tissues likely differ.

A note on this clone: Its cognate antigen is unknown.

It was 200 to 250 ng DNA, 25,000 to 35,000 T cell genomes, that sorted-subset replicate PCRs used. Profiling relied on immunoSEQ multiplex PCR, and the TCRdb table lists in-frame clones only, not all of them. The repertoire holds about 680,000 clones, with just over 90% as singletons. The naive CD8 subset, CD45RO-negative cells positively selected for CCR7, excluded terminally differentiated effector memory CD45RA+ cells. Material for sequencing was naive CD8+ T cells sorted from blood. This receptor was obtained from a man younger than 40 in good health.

CDR3 in DNA: TGTGCCAGCAGCTACAGTAGCGGGGGGACCGAGCAGTACTTC. It codes for CASSYSSGGTEQYF. This rearrangement joins TRBV7-9 to TRBJ2-7, with 10 bases matching TRBD2. The CDR3 covers 14 residues. Losses at the gene ends were 4 bases for V and 6 bases for J; bases not matched to a gene: 6. Germline V CDR1 and CDR2: SEHNR, FQNEAQ (reference sequence). The entire variable domain, with the rest obtained from reference TRBV7-9 and TRBJ2-7, is as follows: DTGVSQNPRHKITKRGQNVTFRCDPISEHNRLYWYRQTLGQGPEFLTYFQNEAQLEKSRLLSDRFSAERPKGSFSTLEIQRTEQGDSAMYLCASSYSSGGTEQYFGPGTRLTVT.